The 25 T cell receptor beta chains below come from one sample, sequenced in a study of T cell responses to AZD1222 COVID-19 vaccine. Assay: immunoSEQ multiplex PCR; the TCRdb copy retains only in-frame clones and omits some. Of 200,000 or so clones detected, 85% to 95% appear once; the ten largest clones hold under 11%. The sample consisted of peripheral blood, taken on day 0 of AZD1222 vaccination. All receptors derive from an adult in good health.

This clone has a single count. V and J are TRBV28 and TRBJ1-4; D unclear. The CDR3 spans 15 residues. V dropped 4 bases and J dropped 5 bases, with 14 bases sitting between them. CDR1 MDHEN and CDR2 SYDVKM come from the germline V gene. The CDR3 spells CASSSRSKVNEKLFF. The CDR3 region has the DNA TGTGCCAGCAGTTCCCGCTCGAAGGTGAATGAAAAACTGTTTTTT.

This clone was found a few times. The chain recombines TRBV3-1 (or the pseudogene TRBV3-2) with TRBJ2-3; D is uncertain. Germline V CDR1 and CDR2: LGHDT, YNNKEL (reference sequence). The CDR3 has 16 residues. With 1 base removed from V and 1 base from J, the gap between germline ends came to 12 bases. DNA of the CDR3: TGTGCCAGCAGCCAAGGATCATATGGGGGCACAGATACGCAGTATTTT. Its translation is CASSQGSYGGTDTQYF.

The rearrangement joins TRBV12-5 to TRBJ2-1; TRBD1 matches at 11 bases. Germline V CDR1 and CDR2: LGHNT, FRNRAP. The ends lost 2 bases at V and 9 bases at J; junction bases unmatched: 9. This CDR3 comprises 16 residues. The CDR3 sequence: CASGLLGQGAFGEQFF. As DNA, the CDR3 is TGTGCTAGTGGTTTGCTCGGACAGGGGGCGTTTGGTGAGCAGTTCTTC.

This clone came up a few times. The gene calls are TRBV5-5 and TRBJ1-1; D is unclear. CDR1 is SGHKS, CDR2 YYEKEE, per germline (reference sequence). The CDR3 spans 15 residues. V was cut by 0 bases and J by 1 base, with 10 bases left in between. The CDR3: CASSLGRAGNTEAFF. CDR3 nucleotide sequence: TGTGCCAGCAGCTTGGGTAGGGCGGGGAACACTGAAGCTTTCTTT.

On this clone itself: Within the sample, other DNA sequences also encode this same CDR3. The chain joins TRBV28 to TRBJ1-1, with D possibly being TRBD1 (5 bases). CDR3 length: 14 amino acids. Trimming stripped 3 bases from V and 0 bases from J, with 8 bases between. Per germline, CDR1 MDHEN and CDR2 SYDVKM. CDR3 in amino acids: CASSLGVMNTEAFF. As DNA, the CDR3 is TGTGCCAGCAGTTTGGGGGTTATGAACACTGAAGCTTTCTTT.

The CDR3 bases are TGTGCCAGCAGTGATTGGCTCAGGGGGGATACTGAAGCTTTCTTT. Its translation is CASSDWLRGDTEAFF. The V and J genes are TRBV25-1 and TRBJ1-1; 7 bases align to TRBD1. The CDR3 covers 15 residues. After removal of 3 bases from V and 5 bases from J, the junction contained 9 bases not matched to a gene. Per the germline V gene, CDR1 is MGHDK and CDR2 is SYGVNS. Based on the CDR3 plus reference TRBV25-1 and TRBJ1-1, the full variable domain is EADIYQTPRYLVIGTGKKITLECSQTMGHDKMYWYQQDPGMELHLIHYSYGVNSTEKGDLSSESTVSRIRTEHFPLTLESARPSHTSQYLCASSDWLRGDTEAFFGQGTRLTVV.

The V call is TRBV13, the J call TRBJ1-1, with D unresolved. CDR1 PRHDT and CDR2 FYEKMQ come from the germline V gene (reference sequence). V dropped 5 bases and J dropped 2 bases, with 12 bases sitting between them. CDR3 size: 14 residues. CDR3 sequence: CASSRLTPNTEAFF. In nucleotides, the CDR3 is TGTGCCAGCAGCCGCTTGACTCCTAACACTGAAGCTTTCTTT.

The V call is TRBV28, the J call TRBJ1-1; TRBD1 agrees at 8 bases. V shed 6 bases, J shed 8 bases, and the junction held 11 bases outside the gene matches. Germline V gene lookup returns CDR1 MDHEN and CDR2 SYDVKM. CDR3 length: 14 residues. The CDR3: CASSTGQGSSEAFF. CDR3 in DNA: TGTGCCAGCAGCACCGGACAGGGTAGTTCCGAAGCTTTCTTT.

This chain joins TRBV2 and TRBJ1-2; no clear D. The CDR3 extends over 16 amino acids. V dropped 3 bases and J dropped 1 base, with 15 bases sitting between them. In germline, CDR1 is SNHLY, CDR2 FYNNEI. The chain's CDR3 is CASSENSILFNYGYTF. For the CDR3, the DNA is TGTGCCAGCAGTGAGAACTCGATCCTTTTTAACTATGGCTACACCTTC.

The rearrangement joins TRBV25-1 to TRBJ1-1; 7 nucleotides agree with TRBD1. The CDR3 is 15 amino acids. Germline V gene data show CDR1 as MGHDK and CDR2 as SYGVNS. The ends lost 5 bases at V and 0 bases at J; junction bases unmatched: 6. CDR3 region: CASSPYRGMNTEAFF. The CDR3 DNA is TGTGCCAGCAGTCCTTACAGGGGAATGAACACTGAAGCTTTCTTT. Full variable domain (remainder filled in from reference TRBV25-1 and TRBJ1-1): EADIYQTPRYLVIGTGKKITLECSQTMGHDKMYWYQQDPGMELHLIHYSYGVNSTEKGDLSSESTVSRIRTEHFPLTLESARPSHTSQYLCASSPYRGMNTEAFFGQGTRLTVV.

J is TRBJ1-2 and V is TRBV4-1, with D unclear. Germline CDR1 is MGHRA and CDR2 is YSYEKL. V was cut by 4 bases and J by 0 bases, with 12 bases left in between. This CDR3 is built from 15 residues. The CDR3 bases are TGCGCCAGCAGCCCAACCCCGGGAACTAACTATGGCTACACCTTC. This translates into CASSPTPGTNYGYTF.

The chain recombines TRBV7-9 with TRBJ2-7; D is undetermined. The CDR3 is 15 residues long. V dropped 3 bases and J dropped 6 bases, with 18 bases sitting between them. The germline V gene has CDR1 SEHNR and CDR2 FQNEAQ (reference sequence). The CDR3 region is CASSFDGQPIGEQYF. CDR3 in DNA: TGTGCCAGCAGCTTCGACGGGCAACCCATAGGCGAGCAGTACTTC.

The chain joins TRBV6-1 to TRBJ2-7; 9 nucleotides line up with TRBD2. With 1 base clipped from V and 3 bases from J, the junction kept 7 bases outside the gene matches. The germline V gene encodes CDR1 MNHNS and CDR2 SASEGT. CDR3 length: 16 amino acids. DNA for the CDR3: TGTGCCAGCAGTGAAGTTAGCAATAGCGGGGGCTACGAGCAGTACTTC. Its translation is CASSEVSNSGGYEQYF.

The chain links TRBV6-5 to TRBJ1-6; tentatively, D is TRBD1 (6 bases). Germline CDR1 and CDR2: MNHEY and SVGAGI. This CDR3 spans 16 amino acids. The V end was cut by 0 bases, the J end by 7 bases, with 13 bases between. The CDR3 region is CASSYSRGARNSPLHF. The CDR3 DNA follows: TGTGCCAGCAGTTACTCGCGGGGGGCGAGGAATTCACCCCTCCACTTT.

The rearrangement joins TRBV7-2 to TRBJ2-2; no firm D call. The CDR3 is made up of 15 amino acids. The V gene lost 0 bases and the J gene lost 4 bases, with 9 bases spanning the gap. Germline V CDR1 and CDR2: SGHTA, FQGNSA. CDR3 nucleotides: TGTGCCAGCAGCTTAGCCCAGCGTGGCACCGGGGAGCTGTTTTTT. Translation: CASSLAQRGTGELFF.

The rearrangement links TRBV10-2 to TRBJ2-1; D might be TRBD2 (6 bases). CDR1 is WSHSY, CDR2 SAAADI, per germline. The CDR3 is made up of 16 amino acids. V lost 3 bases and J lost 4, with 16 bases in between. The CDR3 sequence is CASSDVSIRGYNEQFF. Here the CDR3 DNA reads TGCGCCAGCAGTGACGTTTCGATCCGGGGGTACAATGAGCAGTTCTTC.

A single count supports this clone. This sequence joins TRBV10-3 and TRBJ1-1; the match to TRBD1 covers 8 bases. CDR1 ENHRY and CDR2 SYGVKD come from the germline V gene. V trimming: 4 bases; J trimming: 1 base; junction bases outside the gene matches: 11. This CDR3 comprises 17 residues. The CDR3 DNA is TGTGCCATCAGTGGCGGGACAGGTTCTACGAGGAACACTGAAGCTTTCTTT. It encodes CAISGGTGSTRNTEAFF.

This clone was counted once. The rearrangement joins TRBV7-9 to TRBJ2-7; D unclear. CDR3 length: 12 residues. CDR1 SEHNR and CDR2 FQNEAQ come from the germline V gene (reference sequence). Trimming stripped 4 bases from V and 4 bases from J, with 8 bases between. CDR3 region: CASSSKPYEQYV. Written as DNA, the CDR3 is TGTGCCAGCAGCTCAAAACCTTACGAGCAGTACGTC.

CDR3 protein: CASIRESQTQYF. Written as DNA, the CDR3 is TGTGCCAGTATACGGGAATCCCAGACCCAGTACTTC. The gene calls are TRBV6-4 and TRBJ2-5; tentative D call: TRBD2 (5 bases). CDR3 size: 12 residues. Germline V gene data show CDR1 as MRHNA and CDR2 as SNTAGT. V lost 9 bases to trimming and J lost 6 bases, with 14 bases between them.

The CDR3 bases are TGCGCCAGCAGTGGGACTAGCGGGATCGTCGAGCAGTACTTC. Protein sequence: CASSGTSGIVEQYF. This chain joins TRBV10-1 and TRBJ2-7; the match to TRBD2 covers 12 bases. The CDR3 loop spans 14 amino acids. With V trimmed by 4 bases and J by 6 bases, 4 bases remained unmatched. The germline gives CDR1 WNHNN, CDR2 SYGVQD (reference sequence).

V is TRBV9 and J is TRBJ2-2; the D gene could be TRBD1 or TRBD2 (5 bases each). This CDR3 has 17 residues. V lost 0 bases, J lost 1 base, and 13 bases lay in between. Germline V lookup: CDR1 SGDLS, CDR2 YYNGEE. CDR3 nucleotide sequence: TGTGCCAGCAGCGTAGCGCCCCTGAGGGGGAACACCGGGGAGCTGTTTTTT. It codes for CASSVAPLRGNTGELFF.

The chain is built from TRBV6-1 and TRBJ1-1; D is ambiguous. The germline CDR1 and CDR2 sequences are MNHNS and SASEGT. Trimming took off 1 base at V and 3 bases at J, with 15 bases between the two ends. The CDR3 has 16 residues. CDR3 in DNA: TGTGCCAGCAGTGAAGGGGTAGCTAGGTCCGACACTGAAGCTTTCTTT. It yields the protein CASSEGVARSDTEAFF.

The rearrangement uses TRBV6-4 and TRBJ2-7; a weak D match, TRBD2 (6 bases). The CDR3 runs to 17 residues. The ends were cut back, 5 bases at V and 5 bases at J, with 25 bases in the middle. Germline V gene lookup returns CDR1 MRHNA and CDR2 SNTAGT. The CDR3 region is CASSSWEVIALYDEQYV. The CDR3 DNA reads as TGTGCCAGCAGTTCCTGGGAGGTGATAGCCCTATATGACGAGCAGTACGTC.

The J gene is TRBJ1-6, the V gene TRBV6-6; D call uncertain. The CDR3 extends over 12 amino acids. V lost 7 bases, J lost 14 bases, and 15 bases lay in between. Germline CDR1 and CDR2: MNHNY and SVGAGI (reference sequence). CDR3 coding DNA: TGTGCCAGCACTTATGGGCTGGGAGCCCTCCACTTT. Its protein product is CASTYGLGALHF.

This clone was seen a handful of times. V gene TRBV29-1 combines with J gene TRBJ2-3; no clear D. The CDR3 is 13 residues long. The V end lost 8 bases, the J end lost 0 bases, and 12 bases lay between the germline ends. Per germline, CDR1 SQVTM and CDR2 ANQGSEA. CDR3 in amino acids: CSFLGISTDTQYF. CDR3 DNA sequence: TGCAGCTTCTTGGGCATTAGCACAGATACGCAGTATTTT.